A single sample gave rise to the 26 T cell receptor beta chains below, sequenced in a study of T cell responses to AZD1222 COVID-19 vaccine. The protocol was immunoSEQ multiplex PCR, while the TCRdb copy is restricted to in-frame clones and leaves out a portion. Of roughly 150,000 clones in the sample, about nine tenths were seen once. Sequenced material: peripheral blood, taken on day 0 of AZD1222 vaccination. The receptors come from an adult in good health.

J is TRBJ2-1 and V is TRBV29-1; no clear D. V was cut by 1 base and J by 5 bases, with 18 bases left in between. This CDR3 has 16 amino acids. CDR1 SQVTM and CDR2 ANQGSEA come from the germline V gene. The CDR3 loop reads CSVEAEISRRNNEQFF. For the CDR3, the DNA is TGCAGCGTTGAAGCTGAGATTTCGAGGCGGAACAATGAGCAGTTCTTC.

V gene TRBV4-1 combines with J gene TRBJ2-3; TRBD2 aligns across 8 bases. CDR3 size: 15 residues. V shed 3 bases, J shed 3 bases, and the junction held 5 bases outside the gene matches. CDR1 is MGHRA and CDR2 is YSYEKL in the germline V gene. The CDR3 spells CASSHPGLETDTQYF. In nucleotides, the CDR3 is TGCGCCAGCAGCCACCCGGGACTAGAGACAGATACGCAGTATTTT.

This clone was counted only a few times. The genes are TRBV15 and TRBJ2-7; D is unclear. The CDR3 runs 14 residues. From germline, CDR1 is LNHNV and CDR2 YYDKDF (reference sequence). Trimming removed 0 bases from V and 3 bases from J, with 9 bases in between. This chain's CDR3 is CATSRDMALYEQYF. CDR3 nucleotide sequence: TGTGCCACCAGCAGAGATATGGCCCTCTACGAGCAGTACTTC.

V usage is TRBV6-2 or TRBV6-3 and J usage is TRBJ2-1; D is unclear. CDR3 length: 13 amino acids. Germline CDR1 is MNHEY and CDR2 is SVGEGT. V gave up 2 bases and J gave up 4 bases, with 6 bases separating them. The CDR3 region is CASSYRGYNEQFF. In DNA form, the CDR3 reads TGTGCCAGCAGTTACCGAGGATACAATGAGCAGTTCTTC.

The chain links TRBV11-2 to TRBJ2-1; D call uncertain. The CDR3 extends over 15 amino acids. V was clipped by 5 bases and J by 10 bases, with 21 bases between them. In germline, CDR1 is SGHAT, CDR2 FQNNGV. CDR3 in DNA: TGTGCCAGCAGCCTTACGGTGATCCGGGCCGGGGAGCAGTTCTTC. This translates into CASSLTVIRAGEQFF.

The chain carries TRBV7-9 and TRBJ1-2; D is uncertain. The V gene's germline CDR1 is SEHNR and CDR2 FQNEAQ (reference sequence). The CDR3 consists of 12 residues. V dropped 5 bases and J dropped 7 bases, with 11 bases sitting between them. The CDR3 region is CASSTRTGGYTF. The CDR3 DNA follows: TGTGCCAGCAGCACGAGGACGGGTGGCTACACCTTC.

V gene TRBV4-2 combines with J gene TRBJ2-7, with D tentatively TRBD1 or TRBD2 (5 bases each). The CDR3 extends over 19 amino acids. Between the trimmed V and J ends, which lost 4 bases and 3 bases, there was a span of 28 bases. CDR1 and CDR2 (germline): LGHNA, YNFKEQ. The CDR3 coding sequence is TGTGCCAGCAGCCTGGGACGAGCGAGGTTGGACGGAGTTAACTACGAGCAGTACTTC. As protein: CASSLGRARLDGVNYEQYF.

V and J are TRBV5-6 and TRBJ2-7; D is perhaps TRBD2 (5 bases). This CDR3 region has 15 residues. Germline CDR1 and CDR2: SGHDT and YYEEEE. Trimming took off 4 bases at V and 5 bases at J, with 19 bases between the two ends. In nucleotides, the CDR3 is TGTGCCAGCAGCCCCCCCCGGGGAGTAATCCACGAGCAGTACTTC. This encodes CASSPPRGVIHEQYF.

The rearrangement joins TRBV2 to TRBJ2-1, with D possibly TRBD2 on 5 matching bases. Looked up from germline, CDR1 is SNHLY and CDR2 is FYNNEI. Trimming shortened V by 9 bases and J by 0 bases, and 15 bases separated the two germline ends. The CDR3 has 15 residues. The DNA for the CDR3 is TGTGCCAGTGGCGGGCTTTCAAGCTCCTACAATGAGCAGTTCTTC. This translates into CASGGLSSSYNEQFF.

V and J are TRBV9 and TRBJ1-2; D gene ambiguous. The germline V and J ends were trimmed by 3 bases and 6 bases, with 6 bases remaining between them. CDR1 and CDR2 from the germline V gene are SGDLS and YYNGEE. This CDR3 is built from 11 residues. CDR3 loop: CASSGDNGYTF. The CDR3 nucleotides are TGTGCCAGCAGCGGGGATAATGGCTACACCTTC.

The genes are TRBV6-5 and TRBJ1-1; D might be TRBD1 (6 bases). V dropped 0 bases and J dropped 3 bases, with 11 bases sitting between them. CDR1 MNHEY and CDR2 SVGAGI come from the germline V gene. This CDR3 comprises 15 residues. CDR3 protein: CASSYSRDRHTEAFF. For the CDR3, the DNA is TGTGCCAGCAGTTACTCCCGAGACAGGCACACTGAAGCTTTCTTT.

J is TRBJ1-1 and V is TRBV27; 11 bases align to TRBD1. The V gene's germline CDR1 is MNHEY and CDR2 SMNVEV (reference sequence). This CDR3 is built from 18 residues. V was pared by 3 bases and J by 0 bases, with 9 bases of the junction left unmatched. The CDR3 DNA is TGTGCCAGCAGTTTTTCCCCCCGGGACAGGGGGATGAACACTGAAGCTTTCTTT. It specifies CASSFSPRDRGMNTEAFF.

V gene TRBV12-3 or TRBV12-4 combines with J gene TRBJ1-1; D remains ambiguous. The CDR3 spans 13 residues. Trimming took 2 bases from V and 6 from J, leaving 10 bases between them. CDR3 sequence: CASSLPGPSEAFF. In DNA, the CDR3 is TGTGCCAGCAGTTTACCAGGTCCTTCTGAAGCTTTCTTT.

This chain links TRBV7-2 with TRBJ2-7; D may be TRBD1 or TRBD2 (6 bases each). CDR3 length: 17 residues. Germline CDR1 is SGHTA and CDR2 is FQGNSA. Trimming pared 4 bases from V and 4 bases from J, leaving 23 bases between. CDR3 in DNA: TGTGCCAGCAGCTCGCTAAAGGGGGGCGGCTCACCGTACGAGCAGTACTTC. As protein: CASSSLKGGGSPYEQYF.

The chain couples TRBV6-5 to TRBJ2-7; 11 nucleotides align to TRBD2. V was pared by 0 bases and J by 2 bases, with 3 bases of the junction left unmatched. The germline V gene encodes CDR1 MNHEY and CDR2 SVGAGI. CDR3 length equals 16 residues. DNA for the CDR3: TGTGCCAGCAGTTACTCGGCACTAGCGGGAGCCTACGAGCAGTACTTC. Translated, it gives CASSYSALAGAYEQYF.

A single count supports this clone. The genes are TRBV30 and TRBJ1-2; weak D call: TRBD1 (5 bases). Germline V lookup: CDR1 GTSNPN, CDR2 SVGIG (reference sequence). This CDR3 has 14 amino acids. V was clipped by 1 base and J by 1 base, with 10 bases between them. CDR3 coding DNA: TGTGCCTGGAGTGCAGGGACCCATAACTATGGCTACACCTTC. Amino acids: CAWSAGTHNYGYTF.

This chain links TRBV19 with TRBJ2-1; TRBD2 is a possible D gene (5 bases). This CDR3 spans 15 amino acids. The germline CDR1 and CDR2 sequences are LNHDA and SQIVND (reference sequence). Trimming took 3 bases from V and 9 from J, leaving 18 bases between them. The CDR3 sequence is CASSMEAGSGVEQFF. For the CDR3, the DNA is TGTGCCAGTAGTATGGAGGCAGGTTCAGGTGTTGAGCAGTTCTTC.

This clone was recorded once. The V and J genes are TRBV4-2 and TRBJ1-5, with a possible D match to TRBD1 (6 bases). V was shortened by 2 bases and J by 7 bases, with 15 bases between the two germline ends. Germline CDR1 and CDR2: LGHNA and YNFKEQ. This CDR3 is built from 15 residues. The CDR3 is CASSQTAGGGQPQHF. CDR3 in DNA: TGTGCCAGCAGCCAAACTGCGGGGGGCGGCCAGCCCCAGCATTTT.

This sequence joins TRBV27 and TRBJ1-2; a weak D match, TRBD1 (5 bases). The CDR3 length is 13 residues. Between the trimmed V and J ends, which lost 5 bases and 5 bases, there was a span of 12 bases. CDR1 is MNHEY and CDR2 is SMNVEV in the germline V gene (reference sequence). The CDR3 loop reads CASSPMGEYGYTF. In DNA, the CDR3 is TGTGCCAGCAGTCCTATGGGGGAGTATGGCTACACCTTC.

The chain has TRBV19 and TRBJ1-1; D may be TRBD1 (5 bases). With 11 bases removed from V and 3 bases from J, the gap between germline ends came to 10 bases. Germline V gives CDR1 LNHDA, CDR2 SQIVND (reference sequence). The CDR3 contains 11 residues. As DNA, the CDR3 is TGTGCCGGCCGGGACGACACTGAAGCTTTCTTT. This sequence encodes CAGRDDTEAFF.

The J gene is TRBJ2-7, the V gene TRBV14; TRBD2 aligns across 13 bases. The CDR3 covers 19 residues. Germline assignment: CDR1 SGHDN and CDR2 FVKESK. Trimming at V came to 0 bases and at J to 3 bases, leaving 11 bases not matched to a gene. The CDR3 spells CASSQDGLAGDPARYEQYF. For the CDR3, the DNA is TGTGCCAGCAGCCAAGACGGACTAGCGGGAGACCCCGCTCGCTACGAGCAGTACTTC. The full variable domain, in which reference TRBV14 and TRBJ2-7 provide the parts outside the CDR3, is EAGVTQFPSHSVIEKGQTVTLRCDPISGHDNLYWYRRVMGKEIKFLLHFVKESKQDESGMPNNRFLAERTGGTYSTLKVQPAELEDSGVYFCASSQDGLAGDPARYEQYFGPGTRLTVT.

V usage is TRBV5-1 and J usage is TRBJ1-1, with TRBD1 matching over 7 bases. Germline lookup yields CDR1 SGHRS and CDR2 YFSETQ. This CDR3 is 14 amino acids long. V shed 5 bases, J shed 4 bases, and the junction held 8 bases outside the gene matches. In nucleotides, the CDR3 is TGCGCCAGCAGACGAACAGGGGTTGGCACTGAAGCTTTCTTT. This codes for CASRRTGVGTEAFF. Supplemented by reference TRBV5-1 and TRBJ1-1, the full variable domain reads KAGVTQTPRYLIKTRGQQVTLSCSPISGHRSVSWYQQTPGQGLQFLFEYFSETQRNKGNFPGRFSGRQFSNSRSEMNVSTLELGDSALYLCASRRTGVGTEAFFGQGTRLTVV.

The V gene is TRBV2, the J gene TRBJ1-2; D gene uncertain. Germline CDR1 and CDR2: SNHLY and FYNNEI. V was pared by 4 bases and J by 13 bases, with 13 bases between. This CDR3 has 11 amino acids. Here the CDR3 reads CASSVRSETTF. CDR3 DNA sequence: TGTGCCAGCAGTGTCCGATCGGAAACCACCTTC. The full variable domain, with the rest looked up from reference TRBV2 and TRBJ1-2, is EPEVTQTPSHQVTQMGQEVILRCVPISNHLYFYWYRQILGQKVEFLVSFYNNEISEKSEIFDDQFSVERPDGSNFTLKIRSTKLEDSAMYFCASSVRSETTFGSGTRLTVV.

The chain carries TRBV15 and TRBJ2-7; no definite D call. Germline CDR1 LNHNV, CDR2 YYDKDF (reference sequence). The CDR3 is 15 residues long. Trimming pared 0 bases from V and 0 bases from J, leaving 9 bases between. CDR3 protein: CATSRDNRRSYEQYF. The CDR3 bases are TGTGCCACCAGCAGAGATAACCGTCGCTCCTACGAGCAGTACTTC.

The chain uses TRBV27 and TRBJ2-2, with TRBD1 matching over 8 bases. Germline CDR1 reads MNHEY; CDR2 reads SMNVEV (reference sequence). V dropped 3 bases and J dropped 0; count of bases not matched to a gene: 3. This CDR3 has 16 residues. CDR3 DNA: TGTGCCAGCAGTTTGGCAGGGGGCGCGAACACCGGGGAGCTGTTTTTT. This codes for CASSLAGGANTGELFF.

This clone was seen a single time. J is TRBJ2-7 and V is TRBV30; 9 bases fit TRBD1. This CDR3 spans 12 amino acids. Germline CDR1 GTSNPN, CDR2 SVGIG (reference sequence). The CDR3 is CATGTGLIEQYF. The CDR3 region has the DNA TGTGCTACCGGGACAGGGCTAATCGAGCAGTACTTC. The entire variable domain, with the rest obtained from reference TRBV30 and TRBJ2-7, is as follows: SQTIHQWPATLVQPVGSPLSLECTVEGTSNPNLYWYRQAAGRGLQLLFYSVGIGQISSEVPQNLSASRPQDRQFILSSKKLLLSDSGFYLCATGTGLIEQYFGPGTRLTVT.